These 2 T cell receptor beta chains were all obtained from the same sample, sequenced in a study of blood T cell repertoires in COVID-19. Clones were sequenced by immunoSEQ multiplex PCR, and TCRdb holds only the in-frame ones, with some missing. The sample consists of more than 60,000 clones, around 84% of them appearing once. The material sequenced was peripheral blood. These receptors originate from a man aged 45-65 years with acute or convalescent COVID-19.

The chain carries TRBV5-5 and TRBJ2-3, with D tentatively TRBD2 (5 bases). Trimming pared 4 bases from V and 3 bases from J, leaving 12 bases between. The CDR3 length is 14 residues. Germline V gives CDR1 SGHKS, CDR2 YYEKEE (reference sequence). CDR3 coding DNA: TGTGCCAGCAGCCTGGGTCCGGGGACAGATACGCAGTATTTT. This gives the protein CASSLGPGTDTQYF.

This sequence joins TRBV6-5 and TRBJ2-2; a weak D match, TRBD1 (6 bases). Looked up from germline, CDR1 is MNHEY and CDR2 is SVGAGI. V lost 7 bases and J lost 7, with 13 bases in between. There are 13 residues in the CDR3. CDR3 loop: CASTWGQDGELFF. CDR3 in DNA: TGTGCCAGCACATGGGGGCAGGACGGGGAGCTGTTTTTT.